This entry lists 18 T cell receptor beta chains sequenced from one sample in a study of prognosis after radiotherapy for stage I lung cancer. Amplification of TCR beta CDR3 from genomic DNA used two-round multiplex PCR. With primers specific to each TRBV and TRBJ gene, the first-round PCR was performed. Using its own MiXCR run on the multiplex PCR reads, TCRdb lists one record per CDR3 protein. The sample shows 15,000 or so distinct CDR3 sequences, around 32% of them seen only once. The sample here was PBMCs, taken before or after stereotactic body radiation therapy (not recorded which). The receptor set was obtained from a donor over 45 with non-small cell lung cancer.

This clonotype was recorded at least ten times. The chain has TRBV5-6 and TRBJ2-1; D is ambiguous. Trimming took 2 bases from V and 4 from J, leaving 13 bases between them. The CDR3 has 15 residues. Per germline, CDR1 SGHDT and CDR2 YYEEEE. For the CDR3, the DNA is TGTGCCAGCAGCTTTCGTAGAATGGGGTACAATGAGCAGTTCTTC. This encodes CASSFRRMGYNEQFF. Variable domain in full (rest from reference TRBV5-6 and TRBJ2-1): DAGVTQSPTHLIKTRGQQVTLRCSPKSGHDTVSWYQQALGQGPQFIFQYYEEEERQRGNFPDRFSGHQFPNYSSELNVNALLLGDSALYLCASSFRRMGYNEQFFGPGTRLTVL.

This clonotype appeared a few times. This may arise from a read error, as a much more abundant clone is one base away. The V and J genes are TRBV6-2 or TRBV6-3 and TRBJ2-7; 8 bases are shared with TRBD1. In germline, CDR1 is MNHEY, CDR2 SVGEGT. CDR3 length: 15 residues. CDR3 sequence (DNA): TGTGCCGGCAGTGTTGGACAGGGTAACTCCTACGAGCAGTACTTC. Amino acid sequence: CAGSVGQGNSYEQYF.

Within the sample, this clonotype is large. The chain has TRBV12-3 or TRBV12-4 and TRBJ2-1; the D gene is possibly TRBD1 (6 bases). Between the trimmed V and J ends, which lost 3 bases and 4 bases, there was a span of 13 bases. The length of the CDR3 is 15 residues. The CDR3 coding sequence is TGTGCCAGCAGTTTGTCAGACAGGTTATACAATGAGCAGTTCTTC. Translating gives CASSLSDRLYNEQFF.

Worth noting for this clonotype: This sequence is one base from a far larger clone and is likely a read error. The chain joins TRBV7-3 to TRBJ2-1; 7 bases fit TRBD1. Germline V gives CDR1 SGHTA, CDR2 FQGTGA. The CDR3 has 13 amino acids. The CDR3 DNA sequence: TGTGCTAGCAGCCAGGGACAGTACAATGAGCAGTTCTTC. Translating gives CASSQGQYNEQFF.

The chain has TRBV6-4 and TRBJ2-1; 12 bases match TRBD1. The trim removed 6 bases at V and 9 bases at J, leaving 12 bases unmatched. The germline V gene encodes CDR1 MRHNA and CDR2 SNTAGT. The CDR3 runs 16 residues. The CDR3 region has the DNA TGTGCCAGCAGCCCATCTCCCGGGACAGGGGGCGGTGAGCAGTTCTTC. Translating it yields CASSPSPGTGGGEQFF.

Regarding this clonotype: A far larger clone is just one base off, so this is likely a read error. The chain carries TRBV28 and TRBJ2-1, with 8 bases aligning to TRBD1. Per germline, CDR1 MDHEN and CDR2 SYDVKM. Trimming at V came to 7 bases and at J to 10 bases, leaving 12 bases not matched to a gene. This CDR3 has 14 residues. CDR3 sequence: CASIRQGAKYEQFF. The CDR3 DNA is TGTGCCAGCATTCGTCAGGGGGCGAAATACGAGCAGTTCTTC.

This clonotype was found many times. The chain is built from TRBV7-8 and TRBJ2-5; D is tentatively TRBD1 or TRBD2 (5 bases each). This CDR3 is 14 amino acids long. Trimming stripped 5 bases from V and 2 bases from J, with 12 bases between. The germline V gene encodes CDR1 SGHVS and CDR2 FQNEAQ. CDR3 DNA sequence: TGTGCCAGCAGCCGGGGACGGGGACAAGAGACCCAGTACTTC. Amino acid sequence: CASSRGRGQETQYF.

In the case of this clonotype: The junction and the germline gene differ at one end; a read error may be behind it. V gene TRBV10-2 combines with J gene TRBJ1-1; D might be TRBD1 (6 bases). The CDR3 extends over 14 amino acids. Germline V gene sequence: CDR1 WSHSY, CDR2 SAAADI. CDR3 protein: CASITGRGNTKAFF. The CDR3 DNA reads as TGCGCCAGCATCACAGGGAGGGGGAACACTAAAGCTTTCTTT.

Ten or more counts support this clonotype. Written as DNA, the CDR3 is TGTGCCAGTAGCGATATAAGAGGGACCGATTCACCCCTCCACTTT. Its translation: CASSDIRGTDSPLHF. The chain employs TRBV19 and TRBJ1-6; a possible D gene is TRBD1 (5 bases). V was shortened by 6 bases and J by 8 bases, with 17 bases between the two germline ends. This CDR3 spans 15 amino acids. The germline gives CDR1 LNHDA, CDR2 SQIVND (reference sequence).

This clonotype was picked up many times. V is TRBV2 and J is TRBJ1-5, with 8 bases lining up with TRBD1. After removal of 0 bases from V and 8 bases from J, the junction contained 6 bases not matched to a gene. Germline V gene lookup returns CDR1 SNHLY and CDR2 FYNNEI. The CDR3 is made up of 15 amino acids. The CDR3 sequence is CASSEADRGSEPQHF. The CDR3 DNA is TGTGCCAGCAGTGAAGCAGACAGGGGTTCGGAGCCCCAGCATTTT. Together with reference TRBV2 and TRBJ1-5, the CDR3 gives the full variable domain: EPEVTQTPSHQVTQMGQEVILRCVPISNHLYFYWYRQILGQKVEFLVSFYNNEISEKSEIFDDQFSVERPDGSNFTLKIRSTKLEDSAMYFCASSEADRGSEPQHFGDGTRLSIL.

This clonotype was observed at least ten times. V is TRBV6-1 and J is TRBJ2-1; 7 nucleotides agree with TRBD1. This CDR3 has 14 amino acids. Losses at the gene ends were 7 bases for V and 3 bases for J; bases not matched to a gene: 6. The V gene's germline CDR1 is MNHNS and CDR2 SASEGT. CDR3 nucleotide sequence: TGTGCCAGCACCCGGGGACAGATCTACAATGAGCAGTTCTTC. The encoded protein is CASTRGQIYNEQFF.

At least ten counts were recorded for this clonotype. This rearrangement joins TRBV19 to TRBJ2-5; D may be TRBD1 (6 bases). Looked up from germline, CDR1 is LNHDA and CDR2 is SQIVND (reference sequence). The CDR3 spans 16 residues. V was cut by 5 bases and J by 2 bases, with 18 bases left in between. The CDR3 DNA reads TGTGCCAGTAGTCTGGACCGGGACATGGATCAAGAGACCCAGTACTTC. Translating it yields CASSLDRDMDQETQYF. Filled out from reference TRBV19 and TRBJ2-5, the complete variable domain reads DGGITQSPKYLFRKEGQNVTLSCEQNLNHDAMYWYRQDPGQGLRLIYYSQIVNDFQKGDIAEGYSVSREKKESFPLTVTSAQKNPTAFYLCASSLDRDMDQETQYFGPGTRLLVL.

As DNA, the CDR3 is TGTGCCAGCAGTGAAGGGAGGGACACCGGGGAGCTGTTTTTT. It codes for CASSEGRDTGELFF. The chain has TRBV6-1 and TRBJ2-2, with D perhaps matching TRBD2 (6 bases). The CDR3 consists of 14 residues. V lost 1 base and J lost 3, with 6 bases in between. Germline values: CDR1 MNHNS, CDR2 SASEGT.

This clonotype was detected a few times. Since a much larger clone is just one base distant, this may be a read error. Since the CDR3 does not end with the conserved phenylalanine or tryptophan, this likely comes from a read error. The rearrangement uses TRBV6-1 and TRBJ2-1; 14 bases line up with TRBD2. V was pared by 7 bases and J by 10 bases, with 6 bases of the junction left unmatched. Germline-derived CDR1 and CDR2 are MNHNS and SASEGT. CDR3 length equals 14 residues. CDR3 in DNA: TGTGCCAGCACTCCGGGACTAGCGGGAGTGGAGCAGTTCTCC. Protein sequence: CASTPGLAGVEQFS.

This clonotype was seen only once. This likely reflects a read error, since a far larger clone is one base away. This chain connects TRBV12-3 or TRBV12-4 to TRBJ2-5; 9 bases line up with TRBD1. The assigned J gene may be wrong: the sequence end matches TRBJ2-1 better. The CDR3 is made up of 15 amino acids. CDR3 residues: CASSYRDRVLDDQFF. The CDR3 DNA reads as TGTGCCAGCAGTTACCGGGACAGGGTGTTGGATGATCAGTTCTTC.

CDR3 region: CASSYTHGGGSSEQFF. The CDR3 bases are TGTGCCAGCAGCTACACCCACGGGGGAGGTAGTAGTGAGCAGTTCTTC. This chain links TRBV7-9 with TRBJ2-1; weak D call: TRBD2 (6 bases). The V end lost 4 bases, the J end lost 9 bases, and 22 bases lay between the germline ends. This CDR3 has 16 amino acids. Germline CDR1 is SEHNR and CDR2 is FQNEAQ (reference sequence).

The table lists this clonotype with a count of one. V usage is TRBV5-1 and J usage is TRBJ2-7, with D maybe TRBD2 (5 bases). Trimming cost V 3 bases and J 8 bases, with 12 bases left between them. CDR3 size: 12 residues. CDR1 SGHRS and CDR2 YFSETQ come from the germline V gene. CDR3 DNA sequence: TGCGCCAGCAGCTGCGGGCATACTAAGCAGTACTTC. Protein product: CASSCGHTKQYF. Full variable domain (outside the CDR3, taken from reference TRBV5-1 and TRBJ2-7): KAGVTQTPRYLIKTRGQQVTLSCSPISGHRSVSWYQQTPGQGLQFLFEYFSETQRNKGNFPGRFSGRQFSNSRSEMNVSTLELGDSALYLCASSCGHTKQYFGPGTRLTVT.

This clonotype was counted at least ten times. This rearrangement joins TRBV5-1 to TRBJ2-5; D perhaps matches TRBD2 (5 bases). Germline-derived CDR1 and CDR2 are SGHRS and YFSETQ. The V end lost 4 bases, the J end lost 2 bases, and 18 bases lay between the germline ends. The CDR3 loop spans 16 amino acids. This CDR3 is CASSPRIEGKQETQYF. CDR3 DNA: TGCGCCAGCAGCCCTCGGATTGAGGGAAAACAAGAGACCCAGTACTTC.